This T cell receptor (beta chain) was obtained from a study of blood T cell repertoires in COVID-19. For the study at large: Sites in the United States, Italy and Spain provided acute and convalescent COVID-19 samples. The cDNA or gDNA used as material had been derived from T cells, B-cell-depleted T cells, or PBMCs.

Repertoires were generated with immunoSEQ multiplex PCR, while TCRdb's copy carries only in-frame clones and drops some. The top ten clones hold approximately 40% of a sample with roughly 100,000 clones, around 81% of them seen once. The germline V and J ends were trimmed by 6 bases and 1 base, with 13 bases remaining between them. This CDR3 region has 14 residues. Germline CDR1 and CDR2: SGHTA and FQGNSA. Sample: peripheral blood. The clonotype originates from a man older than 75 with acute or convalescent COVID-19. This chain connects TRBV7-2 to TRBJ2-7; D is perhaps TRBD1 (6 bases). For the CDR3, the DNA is TGTGCCAGCAGACCCTCACAGGGTTCCTACGAGCAGTACTTC. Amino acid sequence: CASRPSQGSYEQYF.